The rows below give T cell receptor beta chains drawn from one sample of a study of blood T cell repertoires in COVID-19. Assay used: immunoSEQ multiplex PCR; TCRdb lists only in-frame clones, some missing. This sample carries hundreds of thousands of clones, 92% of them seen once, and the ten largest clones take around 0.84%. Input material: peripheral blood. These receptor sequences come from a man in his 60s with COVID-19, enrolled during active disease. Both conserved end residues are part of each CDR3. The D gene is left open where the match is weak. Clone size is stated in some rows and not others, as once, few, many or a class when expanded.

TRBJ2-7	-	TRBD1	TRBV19	TGTGCCAGTAGTAGAACCTGGGACAGGTCGACCGAGCAGTACTTC	CASSRTWDRSTEQYF
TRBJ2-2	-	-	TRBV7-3	TGTGCCAGCAGCCGGGGGAACACCGGGGAGCTGTTTTTT	CASSRGNTGELFF
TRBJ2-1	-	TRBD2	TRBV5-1	TGCGCCAGCAGCTTGGAGAACCTAGCGGGAGGCACCTACAATGAGCAGTTCTTC	CASSLENLAGGTYNEQFF
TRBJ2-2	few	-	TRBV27	TGTGCCAGCAGCCCGTCGGGGGGCGCTGACACCGGGGAGCTGTTTTTT	CASSPSGGADTGELFF
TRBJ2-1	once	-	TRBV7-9	TGTGCCAGCAGCTTAGGCTCGGTTCACTTTTCGGAGCAGTTCTTC	CASSLGSVHFSEQFF
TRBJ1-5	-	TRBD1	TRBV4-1	TGCGCCAGCAGCCAAGTAGGGGGCCAGGGACAGCCCCAGCATTTT	CASSQVGGQGQPQHF
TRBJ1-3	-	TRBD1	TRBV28	TGTGCCAGCAGTTTAAATCAGGGGGCTGGAAACACCATATATTTT	CASSLNQGAGNTIYF
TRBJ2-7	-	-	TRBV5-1	TGCGCCAGCTCCCTCAGGGGCGCCTACGAGCAGTACTTC	CASSLRGAYEQYF
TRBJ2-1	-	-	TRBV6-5	TGTGCCAGCAGTTACTCGGTTCAGTCATACAATGAGCAGTTCTTC	CASSYSVQSYNEQFF
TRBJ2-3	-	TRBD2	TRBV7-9	TGTGCCAGCAGCTTTGGTGATAGCGGGAGAGGCGACACAGATACGCAGTATTTT	CASSFGDSGRGDTDTQYF
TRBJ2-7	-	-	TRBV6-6	TGTGCCAGCAGTTACGGGAGGACTCCCAGCTCCTACGAGCAGTACTTC	CASSYGRTPSSYEQYF
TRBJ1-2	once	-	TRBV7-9	TGTGCCAGCAGCTCCGCCCCGGGATTGCGAGGCTACACCTTC	CASSSAPGLRGYTF
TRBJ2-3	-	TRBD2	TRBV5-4	TGTGCCAGCAGCTTGGGACTAGCGGTCCGGGATACGCAGTATTTT	CASSLGLAVRDTQYF
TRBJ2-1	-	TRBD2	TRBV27	TGTGCCAGCAGTCCATATGGGGGGGGACTAGCGGGAACCTCCACCAATGAGCAGTTCTTC	CASSPYGGGLAGTSTNEQFF
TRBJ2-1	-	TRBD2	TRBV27	TGTGCCAGCAGTTTATCGGGGGGGAAGGTGCGAAATGAGCAGTTCTTC	CASSLSGGKVRNEQFF
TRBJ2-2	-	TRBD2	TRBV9	TGTGCCAGCAGCGACTCGGGACTAGCGGGAAGAACCGGGGAGCTGTTTTTT	CASSDSGLAGRTGELFF
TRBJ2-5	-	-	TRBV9	TGTGCCAGCAGCGTAGTGGGAGGGCAGGGGGCGATCCAGTACTTC	CASSVVGGQGAIQYF
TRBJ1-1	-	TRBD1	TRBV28	TGTGCCAGCAGTCCCTCCGGGACAGGGGGGGCTGAAGCTTTCTTT	CASSPSGTGGAEAFF
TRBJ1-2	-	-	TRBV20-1	TGCAGTAAGGCCGGGAACTATGGCTACACCTTC	CSKAGNYGYTF
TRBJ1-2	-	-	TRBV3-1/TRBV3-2	TGTGCCAGCAGCCCGTTGGGGCAGGCCTATGGCTACACCTTC	CASSPLGQAYGYTF
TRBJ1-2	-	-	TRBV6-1	TGTGCCAGCAGTGAAGCAAGTATCGGGAATGGCTACACCTTC	CASSEASIGNGYTF
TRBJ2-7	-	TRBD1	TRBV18	TGTGCCAGCTCGCAGGGACAGAACTACGAGCAGTACTTC	CASSQGQNYEQYF
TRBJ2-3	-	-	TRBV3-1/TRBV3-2	TGTGCCAGCAGCCAAGATCCTAGCGGCACAGATACGCAGTATTTT	CASSQDPSGTDTQYF
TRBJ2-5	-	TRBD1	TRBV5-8	TGTGCCAGCAGCTTGGGGACAGGGAAGGAGACCCAGTACTTC	CASSLGTGKETQYF
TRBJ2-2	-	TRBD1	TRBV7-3	TGTGCCAGCAGCTCCGGGACAGGGGGTTTTACCGGGGAGCTGTTTTTT	CASSSGTGGFTGELFF
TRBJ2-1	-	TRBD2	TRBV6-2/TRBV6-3	TGTGCCAGCAGTTACTCTGGACTAGCGGGGGGCCCTGGTAGCTCCTACAATGAGCAGTTCTTC	CASSYSGLAGGPGSSYNEQFF
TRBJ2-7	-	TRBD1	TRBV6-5	TGTGCCAGCACCCAGGCAGGGGGCAGGTCCTACGAGCAGTACTTC	CASTQAGGRSYEQYF
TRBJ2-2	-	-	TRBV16	TGTGCCAGCAGGAGACCCAGGGGCCCGCCCCCCGGGGAGCTGTTTTTT	CASRRPRGPPPGELFF
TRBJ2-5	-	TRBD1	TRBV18	TGTGCCAGCTCACCAGCAGGGACAGGGTTAGAGACCCAGTACTTC	CASSPAGTGLETQYF
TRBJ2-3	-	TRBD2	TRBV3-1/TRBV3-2	TGTGCCAGCAGCCAAGAAATGGCTAGCGGGGGTGATGATACGCAGTATTTT	CASSQEMASGGDDTQYF
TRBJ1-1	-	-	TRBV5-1	TGCGCCAGCAGCTTTTGGGACTCAGGCTCTGAAGCTTTCTTT	CASSFWDSGSEAFF
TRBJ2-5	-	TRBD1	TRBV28	TGTGCCAGCAGTTTAGGTAGGACAGGGTACCAAGAGACCCAGTACTTC	CASSLGRTGYQETQYF
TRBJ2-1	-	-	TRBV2	TGTGCCAGCAGTGAAAGGAGCACAGGGTTCGACAATGAGCAGTTCTTC	CASSERSTGFDNEQFF
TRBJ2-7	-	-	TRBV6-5	TGTGCCAGCAGTATCAGAGGAAATAACCACGAGCAGTACTTC	CASSIRGNNHEQYF
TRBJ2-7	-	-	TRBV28	TGTGCCAGCGGGGGGACAGATGCCTACGAGCAGTACTTC	CASGGTDAYEQYF
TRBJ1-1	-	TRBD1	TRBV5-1	TGCGCCAGCAGCTCCGGGACAGGGAAAAACACTGAAGCTTTCTTT	CASSSGTGKNTEAFF
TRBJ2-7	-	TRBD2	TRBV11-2	TGTGCCAGCAGCGCTCCGGGACTAGACTCCTACGAGCAGTACTTC	CASSAPGLDSYEQYF
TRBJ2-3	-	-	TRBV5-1	TGCGCCAGCAGCTTGGAACAGACAGATACGCAGTATTTT	CASSLEQTDTQYF
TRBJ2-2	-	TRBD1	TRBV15	TGTGCCACCAGCAGAGATTGGGCAGGGGGAACCGGGGAGCTGTTTTTT	CATSRDWAGGTGELFF
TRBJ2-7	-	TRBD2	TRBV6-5	TGTGCCAGCAGTTACGCTAGCGGTTACGAGCAGTACTTC	CASSYASGYEQYF
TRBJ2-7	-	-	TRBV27	TGTGCCAGCAGCTCCCCCTTTCAGGGTACCTACGAGCAGTACTTC	CASSSPFQGTYEQYF
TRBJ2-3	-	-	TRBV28	TGTGCCAGCAGTTTTACTGCCACAGATACGCAGTATTTT	CASSFTATDTQYF
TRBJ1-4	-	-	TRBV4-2	TGTGCCAGCAGCCAAGACGGGCAGGGGACTAATGAAAAACTGTTTTTT	CASSQDGQGTNEKLFF
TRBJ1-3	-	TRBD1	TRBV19	TGTGCCAGTACCCCCGGACAGGTCTTATCTGGAAACACCATATATTTT	CASTPGQVLSGNTIYF
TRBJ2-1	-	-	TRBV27	TGTGCCAGCAACCCAGGGGGGTTCTACAATGAGCAGTTCTTC	CASNPGGFYNEQFF
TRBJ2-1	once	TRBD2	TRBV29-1	TGCAGCGTTCCCACTAGCGGGAGACTAGGATCCTACAATGAGCAGTTCTTC	CSVPTSGRLGSYNEQFF
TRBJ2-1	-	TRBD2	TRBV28	TGTGCCAGCAGGACTACTAGCGGGAGCTCCTACAATGAGCAGTTCTTC	CASRTTSGSSYNEQFF
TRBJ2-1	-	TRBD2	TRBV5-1	TGCGCCAGCAGCTTGGGAACTAGCGGGGGCAGCACGAGTGCTCACAATGAGCAGTTCTTC	CASSLGTSGGSTSAHNEQFF
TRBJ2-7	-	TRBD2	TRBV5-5	TGTGCCAGCAGCTTGGGCGGGGGGACCTCCTACGAGCAGTACTTC	CASSLGGGTSYEQYF
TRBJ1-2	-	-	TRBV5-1	TGCGCCAGCGGATTTCAAGCGGTGAACTATGGCTACACCTTC	CASGFQAVNYGYTF
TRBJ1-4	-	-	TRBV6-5	TGTGCCAGCAGTCGTACTCGTGAAAAACTGTTTTTT	CASSRTREKLFF
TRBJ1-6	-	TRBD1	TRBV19	TGTGCCAGTAGTCCACGGACAGGGGAGAGAAATTCACCCCTCCACTTT	CASSPRTGERNSPLHF
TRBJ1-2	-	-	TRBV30	TGTGCCTGGAGCGCGGACTTATACTATGGCTACACCTTC	CAWSADLYYGYTF
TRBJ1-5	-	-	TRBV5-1	TGCGCCAGCAGCTTGGGGGGCAGGAATAGCAATCAGCCCCAGCATTTT	CASSLGGRNSNQPQHF
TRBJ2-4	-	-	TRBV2	TGTGCCAGCAGTCTCCCACGACACCCAAACATTCAGTACTTC	CASSLPRHPNIQYF
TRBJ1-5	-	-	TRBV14	TGTGCCAGCAGCCAATCCGGGGGAACCAATCAGCCCCAGCATTTT	CASSQSGGTNQPQHF
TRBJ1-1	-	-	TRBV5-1	TGCGCCAGCAGCCCCAACGGAAACCGGGGCACTGAAGCTTTCTTT	CASSPNGNRGTEAFF